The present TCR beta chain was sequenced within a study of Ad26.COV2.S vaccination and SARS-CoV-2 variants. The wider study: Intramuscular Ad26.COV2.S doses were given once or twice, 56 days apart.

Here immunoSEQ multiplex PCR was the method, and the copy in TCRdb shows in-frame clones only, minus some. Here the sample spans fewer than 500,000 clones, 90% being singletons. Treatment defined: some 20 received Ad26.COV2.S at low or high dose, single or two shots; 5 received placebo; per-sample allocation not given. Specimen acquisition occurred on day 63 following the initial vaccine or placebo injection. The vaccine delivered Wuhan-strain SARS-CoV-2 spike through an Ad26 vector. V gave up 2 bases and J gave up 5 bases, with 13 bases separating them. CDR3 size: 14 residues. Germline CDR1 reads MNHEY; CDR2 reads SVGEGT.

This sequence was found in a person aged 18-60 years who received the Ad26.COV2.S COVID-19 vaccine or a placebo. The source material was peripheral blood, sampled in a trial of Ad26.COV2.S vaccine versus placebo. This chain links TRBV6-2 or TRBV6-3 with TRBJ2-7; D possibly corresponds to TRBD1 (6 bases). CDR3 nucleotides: TGTGCCAGCAGTTACGGGGGCGGGCCGGACGAGCAGTACTTC. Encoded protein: CASSYGGGPDEQYF.